This T cell receptor (beta chain) was sequenced for a study of CDR3 diversity in severe acne. The V end was cut by 0 bases, the J end by 5 bases, with 13 bases between. CDR3 length: 15 residues. Germline CDR1 reads SGHDN; CDR2 reads FVKESK. TCRdb used MiXCR to reprocess the PCR reads, holding one entry per CDR3 protein. The sample holds around 94,000 distinct CDR3 sequences; around 53% are singletons and the top ten take around 12%. This sequence originates from a male donor with acne. This chain connects TRBV14 to TRBJ1-2; the D is unclear. Sequenced: blood. CDR3 nucleotides: TGTGCCAGCAGCCAAGATTATGGAAAAGGGTATGGCTACACCTTC. This codes for CASSQDYGKGYGYTF.